These 11 T cell receptor beta chains originate from one sample sequenced in a study of blood T cell repertoires in COVID-19. Method: immunoSEQ multiplex PCR; TCRdb's copy keeps in-frame clones and lacks some. The table shows 100,000 to 150,000 clones, with 84% occurring only once. The specimen was peripheral blood. The receptor set was obtained from a man aged 60 to 69 with acute or convalescent COVID-19.

The J gene is TRBJ2-1, the V gene TRBV6-2 or TRBV6-3, with TRBD2 matching 7 bases. Germline V CDR1 and CDR2: MNHEY, SVGEGT. This CDR3 is 16 amino acids long. V dropped 4 bases and J dropped 2; count of bases not matched to a gene: 8. The CDR3 DNA reads as TGTGCCAGCAGTTGGGGGTTCCTAGCGGCCTACAATGAGCAGTTCTTC. Protein: CASSWGFLAAYNEQFF.

The chain is built from TRBV21-1 and TRBJ2-5; TRBD2 was called by the table and not checked on the DNA. TRBV21-1 is shown as a pseudogene. The CDR3 contains 20 residues. Here the CDR3 reads CASSRNERPGLAGGPETQYF. Written as DNA, the CDR3 is TGTGCCAGCAGCCGGAACGAAAGACCGGGACTAGCGGGGGGGCCGGAGACCCAGTACTTC.

CDR3 coding DNA: TGTGCCAGCACTCCTGGGGGACTCACTGAAGCTTTCTTT. As protein: CASTPGGLTEAFF. V and J are TRBV7-3 and TRBJ1-1; D might be TRBD1 (5 bases). Germline V lookup: CDR1 SGHTA, CDR2 FQGTGA. The CDR3 length is 13 residues. V was pared by 7 bases and J by 4 bases, with 13 bases between.

The V call is TRBV11-2, the J call TRBJ1-4; D is ambiguous. The CDR3 extends over 15 amino acids. Germline CDR1 is SGHAT and CDR2 is FQNNGV. Trimming pared 1 base from V and 3 bases from J, leaving 9 bases between. CDR3 DNA: TGTGCCAGCAGCTTAGGTGGTCAGTCTAATGAAAAACTGTTTTTT. Its translation is CASSLGGQSNEKLFF.

The chain recombines TRBV25-1 with TRBJ1-4; 9 bases match TRBD1. CDR3 length equals 17 residues. Germline V gene lookup returns CDR1 MGHDK and CDR2 SYGVNS. Trimming cost V 8 bases and J 5 bases; bases outside gene matches: 15. In nucleotides, the CDR3 is TGTGCCAGCGGAGGACAGGGGATAGAATGGGGGAATGAAAAACTGTTTTTT. This codes for CASGGQGIEWGNEKLFF.

The table lists this clone with many counts. V gene TRBV2 combines with J gene TRBJ2-1, with TRBD2 as a possible D gene (5 bases). Deletions cut 3 bases from V and 2 bases from J, with 11 bases between. The CDR3 is made up of 15 amino acids. CDR1 and CDR2 from the germline V gene are SNHLY and FYNNEI. In DNA form, the CDR3 reads TGTGCCAGCAGTGATAGGGCGGGCCCCTACAATGAGCAGTTCTTC. It yields the protein CASSDRAGPYNEQFF.

This chain connects TRBV13 to TRBJ1-4; no reliable D call. Germline assignment: CDR1 PRHDT and CDR2 FYEKMQ (reference sequence). Trimming stripped 5 bases from V and 10 bases from J, with 14 bases between. The CDR3 length is 13 residues. The CDR3 coding sequence is TGTGCCAGCAGCGCCAGCCCGGGTGGAAAACTGTTTTTT. The encoded protein is CASSASPGGKLFF. The whole variable domain, remainder taken from reference TRBV13 and TRBJ1-4, is AAGVIQSPRHLIKEKRETATLKCYPIPRHDTVYWYQQGPGQDPQFLISFYEKMQSDKGSIPDRFSAQQFSDYHSELNMSSLELGDSALYFCASSASPGGKLFFGSGTQLSVL.

J is TRBJ1-2 and V is TRBV19; a weak D match, TRBD1 (5 bases). Germline V gives CDR1 LNHDA, CDR2 SQIVND (reference sequence). The V end lost 3 bases, the J end lost 4 bases, and 12 bases lay between the germline ends. The CDR3 has 14 residues. Here the CDR3 DNA reads TGTGCCAGTAGTATTTATCAGGGAAGCTATGGCTACACCTTC. Translation gives CASSIYQGSYGYTF.

In its sample, this clone was seen once. The CDR3: CASSLRRQDIQYF. The CDR3 nucleotides are TGTGCCAGCAGCTTGCGCAGACAGGACATTCAGTACTTC. The chain is built from TRBV5-8 and TRBJ2-4, with a possible D match to TRBD1 (6 bases). The CDR3 spans 13 residues. Germline-derived CDR1 and CDR2 are SGHTS and YDEGEE. V lost 1 base, J lost 8 bases, and 10 bases lay in between. Looking up the rest from reference TRBV5-8 and TRBJ2-4 gives the full variable domain: EAGVTQSPTHLIKTRGQQATLRCSPISGHTSVYWYQQALGLGLQFLLWYDEGEERNRGNFPPRFSGRQFPNYSSELNVNALELEDSALYLCASSLRRQDIQYFGAGTRLSVL.

The chain recombines TRBV20-1 with TRBJ2-7, with 9 bases aligning to TRBD2. The CDR3 is 16 residues long. CDR1 and CDR2 from the germline V gene are DFQATT and SNEGSKA (reference sequence). Trimming removed 3 bases from V and 6 bases from J; junction bases left unmatched: 15. The CDR3 loop is CSASIISGSVIGEQYF. The CDR3 DNA sequence: TGCAGTGCTAGTATCATTAGCGGGAGCGTTATCGGCGAGCAGTACTTC.

This rearrangement joins TRBV6-5 to TRBJ2-7; 9 positions match TRBD2. Trimming took 4 bases from V and 3 from J; bases not matched to a gene: 7. Germline V gene sequence: CDR1 MNHEY, CDR2 SVGAGI. This CDR3 comprises 15 residues. The CDR3 is CASSLTGTSFYEQYF. The CDR3 bases are TGTGCCAGCAGTTTAACCGGGACTAGCTTCTACGAGCAGTACTTC.